A selection of T cell receptor beta chains follows, all from one sample in a study of graft-versus-host responses after intestinal transplantation. TCRdb keeps only in-frame clones here, not all; method: immunoSEQ multiplex PCR. The sample has 21,000 or so clones, about 55% seen once. The source material was alloreactive CD4+ T cells from a mixed lymphocyte reaction culture, sampled before intestinal transplant. The receptor source for this set is a human patient who received an intestinal transplant. Both conserved end residues are part of each CDR3. The D gene is left open where the match is weak. Rows may omit the clone size; those that give it use once, few, many or a size class.

v_call	clone_size	d_call	j_call	cdr3_nt	cdr3_aa
TRBV18	-	-	TRBJ2-6	TGTGCCAGCTCGTCTATAGGGGTTGGGGCCAACGTCCTGACTTTC	CASSSIGVGANVLTF
TRBV6-1	-	TRBD1	TRBJ1-1	TGTGCCAGCAGTAGCCTTGGGACAGGTACTGAAGCTTTCTTT	CASSSLGTGTEAFF
TRBV18	few	-	TRBJ2-1	TGTGCCAGCTCACCCTTTGAGGGCTCGGGTGAGCAGTTCTTC	CASSPFEGSGEQFF
TRBV28	-	-	TRBJ2-7	TGTGCCAGCAGTTTGACTTACGAGCAGTACTTC	CASSLTYEQYF
TRBV30	few	TRBD2	TRBJ2-1	TGTGCCTGGAGTGTACGACTAGCGGGAGATCCTCACAATGAGCAGTTCTTC	CAWSVRLAGDPHNEQFF
TRBV6-1	-	TRBD1	TRBJ1-6	TGTGCCAGCAGTGTAAGATCCCCCGGGACAGGGGGATATAATTCACCCCTCCACTTT	CASSVRSPGTGGYNSPLHF
TRBV19	-	-	TRBJ2-1	TGTGCCAGTGGGATTAGACAGTTCAATGAGCAGTTCTTC	CASGIRQFNEQFF
TRBV7-8	-	-	TRBJ1-2	TGTGCCAGCAGCTTCTCTCTCAGGGGTGGTGGCTACACCTTC	CASSFSLRGGGYTF
TRBV5-4	-	-	TRBJ1-2	TGTGCCAGCAGCCTTGCCCGGGGGGAGGCTGGCTACACCTTC	CASSLARGEAGYTF
TRBV6-6	-	-	TRBJ1-1	TGTGCCAGCAGCCACAGGTCTGAAGCTTTCTTT	CASSHRSEAFF
TRBV7-2	few	TRBD1	TRBJ2-7	TGTGCCAGCAGCTTGCTGGCCCCGGGACAGGGTAAGCAGTACTTC	CASSLLAPGQGKQYF